A selection of T cell receptor beta chains follows, all from one sample in a study of PD-1 blockade in mismatch repair-deficient tumors. Only in-frame clones appear in the TCRdb table, and some are missing; sequencing was by immunoSEQ multiplex PCR. The data contain 95,000 to 150,000 clones, about 88% of them seen just once; the ten biggest clones take up approximately 13%. The source material was peripheral blood, sampled 44 weeks after starting pembrolizumab. The origin of the receptors is an adult with mismatch repair-deficient cancer. Both conserved end residues are part of each CDR3.

TRBV10-3	TRBJ2-7	CAISDPAGQGYYEQYF
TRBV5-1	TRBJ2-5	CASSLGQGAETQYF
TRBV28	TRBJ2-1	CASSSSGDYNEQFF
TRBV12-5	TRBJ2-1	CASGWEGGINEQFF
TRBV5-6	TRBJ2-1	CASSLQPINEQFF
TRBV7-8	TRBJ2-7	CASSHPGSSYEQYF
TRBV27	TRBJ2-7	CASRAGGSYEQYF
TRBV6-1	TRBJ2-7	CASLTDLHYEQYF
TRBV18	TRBJ2-7	CASSGPPSYEQYF
TRBV9	TRBJ2-1	CASSVEGALANEQFF
TRBV5-1	TRBJ2-5	CASSLAGWETQYF
TRBV5-1	TRBJ2-5	CASRSGGETQYF
TRBV29-1	TRBJ1-2	CSVEEPRDRGQQHGYTF
TRBV19	TRBJ2-7	CASAWGQGYEQYF
TRBV2	TRBJ2-7	CASGTYEQYF
TRBV4-2	TRBJ2-5	CASSRLAGEETQYF
TRBV19	TRBJ2-1	CASRMLAGGEQFF
TRBV30	TRBJ1-5	CAWSVNTRNQPQHF
TRBV4-1	TRBJ2-7	CASSQVGGAIGYEQYF
TRBV7-6	TRBJ1-2	CASSLFHNYGYTF
TRBV7-9	TRBJ2-7	CASSLGVPSGQGDYEQYF
TRBV7-9	TRBJ2-7	CASSFRTGMIGEQYF
TRBV6-6	TRBJ2-4	CASRTGRGENIQYF
TRBV11-2	TRBJ1-1	CASSLGDSWNTEAFF
TRBV21-1	TRBJ2-2	CASSAGTGNTGELFF
TRBV29-1	TRBJ2-5	CSVVGGQETQYF
TRBV4-1	TRBJ2-1	CASSQVGGSGERNEQFF
TRBV9	TRBJ2-5	CASSPFGQGQETQYF
TRBV6-5	TRBJ1-4	CASSYSPQGREKLFF
TRBV7-6	TRBJ2-5	CASSLSGVQYF
TRBV14	TRBJ2-5	CASSQDQRSYQETQYF
TRBV5-1	TRBJ1-2	CASSLGDTDYGYTF
TRBV11-2	TRBJ2-7	CASSLEPAGPLNSYEQYF
TRBV6-5	TRBJ2-1	CASSYSTAYNEQFF
TRBV27	TRBJ1-4	CASRTGIHYNEKLFF
TRBV6-5	TRBJ1-5	CASKSRRSRDQPQHF
TRBV5-4	TRBJ2-3	CASSLGGGSTDTQYF
TRBV15	TRBJ2-3	CATQPPLTDTQYF
TRBV5-4	TRBJ2-5	CASSLASSGETQYF
TRBV7-9	TRBJ2-1	CASSDNNEQFF
TRBV21-1	TRBJ2-5	CASTPRVAQETQYF
TRBV5-5	TRBJ1-2	CASSLVGALPDGYTF
TRBV27	TRBJ2-7	CASSPRGGRYEQYF